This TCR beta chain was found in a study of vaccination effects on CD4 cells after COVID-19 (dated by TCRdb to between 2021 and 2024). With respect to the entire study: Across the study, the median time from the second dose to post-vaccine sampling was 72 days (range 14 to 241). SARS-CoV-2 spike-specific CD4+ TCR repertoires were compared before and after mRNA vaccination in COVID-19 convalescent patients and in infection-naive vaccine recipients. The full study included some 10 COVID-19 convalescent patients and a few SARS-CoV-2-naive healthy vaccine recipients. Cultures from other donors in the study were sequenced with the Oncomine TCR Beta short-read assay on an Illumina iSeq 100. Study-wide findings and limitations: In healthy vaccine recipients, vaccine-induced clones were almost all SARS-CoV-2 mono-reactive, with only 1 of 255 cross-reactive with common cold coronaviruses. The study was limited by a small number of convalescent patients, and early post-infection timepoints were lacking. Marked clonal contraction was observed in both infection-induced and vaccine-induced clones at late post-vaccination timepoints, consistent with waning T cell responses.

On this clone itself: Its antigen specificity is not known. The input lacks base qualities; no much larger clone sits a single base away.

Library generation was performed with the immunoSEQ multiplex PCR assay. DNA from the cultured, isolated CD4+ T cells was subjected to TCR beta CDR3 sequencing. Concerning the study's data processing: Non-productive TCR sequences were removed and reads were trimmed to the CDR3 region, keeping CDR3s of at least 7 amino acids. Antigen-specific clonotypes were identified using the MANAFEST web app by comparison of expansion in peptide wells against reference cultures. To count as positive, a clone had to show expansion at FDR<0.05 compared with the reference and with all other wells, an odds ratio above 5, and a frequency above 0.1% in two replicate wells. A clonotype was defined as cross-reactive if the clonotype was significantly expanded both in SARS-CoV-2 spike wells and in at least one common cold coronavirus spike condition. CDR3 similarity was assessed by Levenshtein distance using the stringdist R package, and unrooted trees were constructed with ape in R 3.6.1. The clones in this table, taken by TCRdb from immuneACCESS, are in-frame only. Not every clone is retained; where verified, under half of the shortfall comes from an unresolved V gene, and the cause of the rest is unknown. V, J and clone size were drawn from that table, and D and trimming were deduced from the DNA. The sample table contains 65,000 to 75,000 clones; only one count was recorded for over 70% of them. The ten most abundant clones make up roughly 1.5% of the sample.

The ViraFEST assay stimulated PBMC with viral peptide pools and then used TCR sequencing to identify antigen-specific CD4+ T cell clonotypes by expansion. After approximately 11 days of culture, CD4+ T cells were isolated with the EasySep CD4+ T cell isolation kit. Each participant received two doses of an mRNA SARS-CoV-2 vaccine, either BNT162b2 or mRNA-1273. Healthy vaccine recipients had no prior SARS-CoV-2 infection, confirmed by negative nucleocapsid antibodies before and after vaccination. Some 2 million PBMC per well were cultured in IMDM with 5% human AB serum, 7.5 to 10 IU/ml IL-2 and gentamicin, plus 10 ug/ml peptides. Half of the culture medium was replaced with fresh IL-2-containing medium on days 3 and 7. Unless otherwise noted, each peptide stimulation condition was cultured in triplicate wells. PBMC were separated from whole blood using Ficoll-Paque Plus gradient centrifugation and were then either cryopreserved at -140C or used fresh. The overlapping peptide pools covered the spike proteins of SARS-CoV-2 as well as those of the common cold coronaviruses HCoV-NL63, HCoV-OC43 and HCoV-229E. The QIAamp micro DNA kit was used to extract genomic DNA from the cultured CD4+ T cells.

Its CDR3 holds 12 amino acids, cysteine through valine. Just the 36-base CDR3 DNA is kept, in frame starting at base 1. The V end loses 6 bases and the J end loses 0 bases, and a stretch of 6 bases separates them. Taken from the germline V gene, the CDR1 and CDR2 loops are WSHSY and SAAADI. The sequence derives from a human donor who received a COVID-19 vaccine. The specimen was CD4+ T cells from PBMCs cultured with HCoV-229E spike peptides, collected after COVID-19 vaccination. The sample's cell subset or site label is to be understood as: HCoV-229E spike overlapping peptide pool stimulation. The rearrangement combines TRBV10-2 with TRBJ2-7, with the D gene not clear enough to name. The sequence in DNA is TGCGCCAGCAGCTCCAGCTCCTACGAGCAGTACGTC. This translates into CASSSSSYEQYV.